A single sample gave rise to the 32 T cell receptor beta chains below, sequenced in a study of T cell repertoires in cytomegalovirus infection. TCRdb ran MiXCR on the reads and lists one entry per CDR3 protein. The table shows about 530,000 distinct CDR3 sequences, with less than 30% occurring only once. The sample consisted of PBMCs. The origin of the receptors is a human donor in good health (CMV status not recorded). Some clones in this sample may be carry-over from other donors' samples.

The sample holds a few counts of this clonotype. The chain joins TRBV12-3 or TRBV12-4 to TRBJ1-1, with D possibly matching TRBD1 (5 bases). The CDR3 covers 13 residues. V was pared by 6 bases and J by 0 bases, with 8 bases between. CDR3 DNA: TGTGCCAGCAGCCAGACAGTGAACACTGAAGCTTTCTTT. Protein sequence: CASSQTVNTEAFF.

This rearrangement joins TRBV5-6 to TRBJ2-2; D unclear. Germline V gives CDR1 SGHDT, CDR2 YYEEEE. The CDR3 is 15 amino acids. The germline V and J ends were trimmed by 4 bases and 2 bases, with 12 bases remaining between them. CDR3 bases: TGTGCCAGCAGCCGTGGACCGAGTAACACCGGGGAGCTGTTTTTT. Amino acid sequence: CASSRGPSNTGELFF.

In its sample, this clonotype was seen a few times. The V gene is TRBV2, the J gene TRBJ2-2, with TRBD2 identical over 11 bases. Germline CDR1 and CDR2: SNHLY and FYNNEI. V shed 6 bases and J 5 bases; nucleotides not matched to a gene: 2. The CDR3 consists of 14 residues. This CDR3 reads CASRWTSGTGELFF. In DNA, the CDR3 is TGTGCCAGCAGATGGACTAGCGGGACCGGGGAGCTGTTTTTT.

CDR3 coding DNA: TGTGCCACCGAGGACAGGTTAAGCGATACGCAGTATTTT. Translating gives CATEDRLSDTQYF. The genes are TRBV10-3 and TRBJ2-3; 7 bases map to TRBD1. The CDR3 contains 13 residues. Trimming removed 10 bases from V and 6 bases from J; junction bases left unmatched: 10. Germline V gene data show CDR1 as ENHRY and CDR2 as SYGVKD.

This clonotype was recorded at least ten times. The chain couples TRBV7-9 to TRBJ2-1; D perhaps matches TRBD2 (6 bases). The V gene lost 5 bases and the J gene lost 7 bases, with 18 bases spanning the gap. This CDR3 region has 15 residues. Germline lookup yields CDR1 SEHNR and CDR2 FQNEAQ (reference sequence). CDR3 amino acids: CASSPFPRRGNEQFF. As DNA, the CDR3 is TGTGCCAGCAGCCCATTTCCCAGGAGGGGAAATGAGCAGTTCTTC. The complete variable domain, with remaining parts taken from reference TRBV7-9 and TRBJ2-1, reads DTGVSQNPRHKITKRGQNVTFRCDPISEHNRLYWYRQTLGQGPEFLTYFQNEAQLEKSRLLSDRFSAERPKGSFSTLEIQRTEQGDSAMYLCASSPFPRRGNEQFFGPGTRLTVL.

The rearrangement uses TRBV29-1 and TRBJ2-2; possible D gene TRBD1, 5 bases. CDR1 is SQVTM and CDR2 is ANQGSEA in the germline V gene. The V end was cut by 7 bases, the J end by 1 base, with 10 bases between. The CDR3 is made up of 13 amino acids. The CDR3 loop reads CSGRTRNTGELFF. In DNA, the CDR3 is TGCAGCGGCAGGACAAGGAACACCGGGGAGCTGTTTTTT.

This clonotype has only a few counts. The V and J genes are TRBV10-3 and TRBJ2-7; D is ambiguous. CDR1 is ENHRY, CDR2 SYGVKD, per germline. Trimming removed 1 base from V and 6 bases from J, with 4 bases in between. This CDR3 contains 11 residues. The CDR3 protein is CAISEYSEQYF. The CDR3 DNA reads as TGTGCCATCAGTGAGTACAGCGAGCAGTACTTC.

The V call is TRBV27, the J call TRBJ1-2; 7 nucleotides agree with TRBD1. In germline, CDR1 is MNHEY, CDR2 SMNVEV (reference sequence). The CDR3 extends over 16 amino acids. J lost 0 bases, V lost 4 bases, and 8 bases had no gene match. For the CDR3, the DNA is TGTGCCAGCAGTTCGATGACAGGGATAGCTAACTATGGCTACACCTTC. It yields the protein CASSSMTGIANYGYTF.

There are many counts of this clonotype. The CDR3 bases are TGTGCCAGCAGGTACTCTGGAGCCTCTGGCGGGGAGCTGTTTTTT. Translating it yields CASRYSGASGGELFF. The V gene is TRBV7-2, the J gene TRBJ2-2; D is ambiguous. Between the trimmed V and J ends, which lost 6 bases and 7 bases, there was a span of 18 bases. CDR3 length equals 15 residues. Germline lookup yields CDR1 SGHTA and CDR2 FQGNSA.

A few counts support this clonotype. CDR3 in amino acids: CASGKNQPQHF. The CDR3 DNA follows: TGTGCCAGCGGAAAGAATCAGCCCCAGCATTTT. This chain joins TRBV28 and TRBJ1-5; D gene uncertain. CDR1 MDHEN and CDR2 SYDVKM come from the germline V gene. V dropped 8 bases and J dropped 4 bases, with 6 bases sitting between them. CDR3 length: 11 amino acids. Full variable domain (outside the CDR3, taken from reference TRBV28 and TRBJ1-5): DVKVTQSSRYLVKRTGEKVFLECVQDMDHENMFWYRQDPGLGLRLIYFSYDVKMKEKGDIPEGYSVSREKKERFSLILESASTNQTSMYLCASGKNQPQHFGDGTRLSIL.

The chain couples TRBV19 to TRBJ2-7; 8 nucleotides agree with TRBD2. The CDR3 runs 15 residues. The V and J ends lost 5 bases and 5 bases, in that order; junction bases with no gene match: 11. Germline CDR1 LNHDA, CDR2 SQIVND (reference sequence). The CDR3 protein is CASSPLGTRSHEQYV. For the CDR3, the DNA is TGTGCCAGTAGTCCACTGGGGACTAGGAGTCACGAGCAGTACGTC.

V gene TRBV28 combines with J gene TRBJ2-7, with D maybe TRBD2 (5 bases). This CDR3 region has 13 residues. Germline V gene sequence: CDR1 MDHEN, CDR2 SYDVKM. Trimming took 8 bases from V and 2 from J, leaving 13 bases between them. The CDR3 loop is CASGSTGTYEQYV. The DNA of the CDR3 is TGTGCCAGCGGTTCCACCGGGACCTACGAGCAGTACGTC.

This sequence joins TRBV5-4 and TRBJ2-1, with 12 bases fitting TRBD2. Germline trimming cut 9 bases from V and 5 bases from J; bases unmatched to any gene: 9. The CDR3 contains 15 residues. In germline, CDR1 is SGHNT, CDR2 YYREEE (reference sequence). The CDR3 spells CATRPSSGRDNEQFF. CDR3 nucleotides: TGTGCCACCCGCCCGTCTAGCGGGAGGGACAATGAGCAGTTCTTC. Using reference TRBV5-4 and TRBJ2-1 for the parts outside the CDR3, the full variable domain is ETGVTQSPTHLIKTRGQQVTLRCSSQSGHNTVSWYQQALGQGPQFIFQYYREEENGRGNFPPRFSGLQFPNYSSELNVNALELDDSALYLCATRPSSGRDNEQFFGPGTRLTVL.

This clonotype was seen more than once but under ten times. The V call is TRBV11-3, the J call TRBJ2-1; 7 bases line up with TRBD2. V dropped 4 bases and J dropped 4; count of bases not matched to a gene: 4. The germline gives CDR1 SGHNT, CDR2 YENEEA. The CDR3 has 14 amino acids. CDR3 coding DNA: TGTGCCAGCAGCTCCACTAGCGAATACAATGAGCAGTTCTTC. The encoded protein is CASSSTSEYNEQFF.

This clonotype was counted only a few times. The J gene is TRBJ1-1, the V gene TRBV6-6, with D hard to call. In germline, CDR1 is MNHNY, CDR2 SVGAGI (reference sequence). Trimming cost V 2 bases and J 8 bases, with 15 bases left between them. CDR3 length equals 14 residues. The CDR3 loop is CASSYALGVTEAFF. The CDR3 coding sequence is TGTGCCAGCAGTTACGCCCTCGGGGTGACAGAAGCTTTCTTT.

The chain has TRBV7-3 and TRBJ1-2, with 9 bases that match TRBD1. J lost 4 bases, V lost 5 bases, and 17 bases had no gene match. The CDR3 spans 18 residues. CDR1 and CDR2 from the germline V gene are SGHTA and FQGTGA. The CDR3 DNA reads TGTGCCAGCAGCGCACCAGGGACAGGGTTCATCCGAGGCTATGGCTACACCTTC. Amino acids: CASSAPGTGFIRGYGYTF.

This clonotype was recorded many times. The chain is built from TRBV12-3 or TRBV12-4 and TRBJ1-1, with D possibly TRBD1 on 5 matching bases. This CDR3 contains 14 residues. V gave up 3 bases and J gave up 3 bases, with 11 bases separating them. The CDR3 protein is CASSFRGLDTEAFF. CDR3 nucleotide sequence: TGTGCCAGCAGTTTTAGGGGACTCGACACTGAAGCTTTCTTT.

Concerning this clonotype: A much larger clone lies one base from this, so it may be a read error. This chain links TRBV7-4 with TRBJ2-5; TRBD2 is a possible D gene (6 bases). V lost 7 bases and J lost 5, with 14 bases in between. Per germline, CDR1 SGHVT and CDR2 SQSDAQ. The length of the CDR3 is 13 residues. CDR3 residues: CASNRRERETQYF. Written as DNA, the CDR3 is TGTGCCAGCAACAGGAGGGAGCGGGAGACCCAGTACTTC.

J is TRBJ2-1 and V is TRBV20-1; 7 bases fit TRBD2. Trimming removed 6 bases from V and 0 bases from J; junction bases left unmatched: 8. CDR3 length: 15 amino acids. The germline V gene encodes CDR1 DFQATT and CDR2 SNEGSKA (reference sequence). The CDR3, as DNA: TGCAGTGCGGGAGGGCGGGTAAGCTCCTACAATGAGCAGTTCTTC. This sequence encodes CSAGGRVSSYNEQFF.

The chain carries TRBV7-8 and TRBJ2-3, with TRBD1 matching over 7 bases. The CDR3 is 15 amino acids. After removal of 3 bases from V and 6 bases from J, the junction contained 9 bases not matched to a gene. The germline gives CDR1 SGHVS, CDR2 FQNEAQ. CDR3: CASSFRGRGYDTQYF. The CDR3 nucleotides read TGTGCCAGCAGCTTTAGGGGGCGCGGGTATGATACGCAGTATTTT.

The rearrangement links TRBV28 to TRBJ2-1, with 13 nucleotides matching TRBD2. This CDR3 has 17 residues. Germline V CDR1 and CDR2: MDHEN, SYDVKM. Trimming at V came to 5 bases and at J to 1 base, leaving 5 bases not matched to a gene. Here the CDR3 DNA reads TGTGCCAGCAGTGCCCGGGGACTAGCGGGATCCTACAATGAGCAGTTCTTC. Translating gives CASSARGLAGSYNEQFF.

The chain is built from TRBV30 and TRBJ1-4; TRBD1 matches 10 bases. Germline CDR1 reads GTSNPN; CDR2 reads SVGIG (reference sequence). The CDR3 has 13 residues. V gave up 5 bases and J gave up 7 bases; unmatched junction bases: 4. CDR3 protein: CAWDRGQGEKLFF. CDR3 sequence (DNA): TGTGCCTGGGACAGGGGGCAAGGTGAAAAACTGTTTTTT.

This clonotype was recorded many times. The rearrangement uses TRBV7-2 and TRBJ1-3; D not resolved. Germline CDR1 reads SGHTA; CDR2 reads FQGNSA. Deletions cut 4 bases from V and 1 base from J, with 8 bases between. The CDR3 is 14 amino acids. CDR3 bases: TGTGCCAGCAGCTCCTCAGTTTCTGGAAACACCATATATTTT. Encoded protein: CASSSSVSGNTIYF.

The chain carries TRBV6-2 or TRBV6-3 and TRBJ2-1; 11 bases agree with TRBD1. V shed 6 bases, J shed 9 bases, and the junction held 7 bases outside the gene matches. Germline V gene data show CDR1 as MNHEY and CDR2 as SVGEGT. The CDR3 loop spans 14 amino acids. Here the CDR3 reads CASSLGQGASEQFF. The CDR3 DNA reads TGTGCCAGCAGCCTCGGACAGGGGGCAAGTGAGCAGTTCTTC.

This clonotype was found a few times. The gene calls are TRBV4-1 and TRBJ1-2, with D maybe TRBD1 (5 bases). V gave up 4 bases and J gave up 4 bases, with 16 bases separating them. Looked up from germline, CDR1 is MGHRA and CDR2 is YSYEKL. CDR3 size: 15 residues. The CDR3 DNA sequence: TGCGCCAGCAGCCTTACGGGACCGAGTATCTATGGCTACACCTTC. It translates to CASSLTGPSIYGYTF.

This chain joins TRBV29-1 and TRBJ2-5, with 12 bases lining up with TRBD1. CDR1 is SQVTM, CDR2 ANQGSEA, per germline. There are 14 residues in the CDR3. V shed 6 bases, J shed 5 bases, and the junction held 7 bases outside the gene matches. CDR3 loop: CSVRDRGLWETQYF. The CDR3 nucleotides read TGCAGCGTCCGGGACAGGGGGCTTTGGGAGACCCAGTACTTC.

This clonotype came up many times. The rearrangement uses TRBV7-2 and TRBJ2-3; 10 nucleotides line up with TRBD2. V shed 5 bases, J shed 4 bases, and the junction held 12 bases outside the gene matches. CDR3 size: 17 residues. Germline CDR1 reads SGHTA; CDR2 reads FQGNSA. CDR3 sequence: CASSLNLAGGRADTQYF. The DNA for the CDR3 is TGTGCCAGCAGCCTGAATTTAGCGGGAGGCAGAGCAGATACGCAGTATTTT.

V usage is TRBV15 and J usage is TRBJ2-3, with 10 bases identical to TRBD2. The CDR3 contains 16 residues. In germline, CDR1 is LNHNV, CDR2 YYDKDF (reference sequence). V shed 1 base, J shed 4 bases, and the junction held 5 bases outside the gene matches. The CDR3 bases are TGTGCCACCAGCAGAGGGAATAGCGGGAGGTCAGATACGCAGTATTTT. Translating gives CATSRGNSGRSDTQYF.

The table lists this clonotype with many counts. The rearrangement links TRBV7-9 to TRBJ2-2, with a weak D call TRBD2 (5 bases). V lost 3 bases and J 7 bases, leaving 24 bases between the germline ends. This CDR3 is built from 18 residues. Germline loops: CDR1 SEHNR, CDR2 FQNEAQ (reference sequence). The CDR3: CASSLTGPGGPNGGELFF. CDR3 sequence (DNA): TGTGCCAGCAGCTTGACGGGCCCCGGAGGTCCAAACGGCGGGGAGCTGTTTTTT.

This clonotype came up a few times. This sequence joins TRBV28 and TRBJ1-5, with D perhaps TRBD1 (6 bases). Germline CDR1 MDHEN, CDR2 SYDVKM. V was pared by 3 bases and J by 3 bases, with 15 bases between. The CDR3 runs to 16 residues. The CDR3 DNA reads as TGTGCCAGCAGTTTGAGCCCCAGGGGCTTCAATCAGCCCCAGCATTTT. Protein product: CASSLSPRGFNQPQHF.

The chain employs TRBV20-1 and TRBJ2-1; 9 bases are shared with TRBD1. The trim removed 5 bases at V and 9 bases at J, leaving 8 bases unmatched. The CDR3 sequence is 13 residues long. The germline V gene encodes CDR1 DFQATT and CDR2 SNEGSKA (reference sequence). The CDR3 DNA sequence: TGCAGTGCTTGGGACAGGGTTTTAGGTGAGCAGTTCTTC. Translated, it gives CSAWDRVLGEQFF.

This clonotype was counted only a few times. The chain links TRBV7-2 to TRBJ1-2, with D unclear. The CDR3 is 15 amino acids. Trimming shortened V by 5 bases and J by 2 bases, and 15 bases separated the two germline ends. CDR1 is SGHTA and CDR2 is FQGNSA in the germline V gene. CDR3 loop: CASSPRGRGNYGYTF. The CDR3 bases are TGTGCCAGCAGCCCCCGTGGACGAGGCAACTATGGCTACACCTTC. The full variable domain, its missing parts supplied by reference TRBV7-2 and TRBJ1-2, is GAGVSQSPSNKVTEKGKDVELRCDPISGHTALYWYRQSLGQGLEFLIYFQGNSAPDKSGLPSDRFSAERTGGSVSTLTIQRTQQEDSAVYLCASSPRGRGNYGYTFGSGTRLTVV.